This TCR beta chain came from a study of cytomegalovirus exposure and HLA in healthy donors (dated by TCRdb to the late 2010s). For the study in its entirety: An earlier analysis of several hundred of the donors reported about 290 Gb of sequence data and approximately 110 million unique TCR beta sequences from roughly 200 million T cells. An early release covering roughly 600 HLA-typed donors comprised approximately 290 gigabases of sequencing data and around 80 million unique TCR sequences. In a later analysis, previously published TCR beta repertoires from 666 donors were re-analyzed and high-resolution HLA genotyping was added so that TCR occurrence patterns could be studied. The later analysis used no new phenotypic data to find candidate immune exposures, relying instead on TCR beta sequences and their occurrence across donors. Every repertoire in the discovery cohort had been generated on one and the same sequencing platform. Four to six DR-DQ haplotypes were handled as single units for association and clustering because linkage in the cohort was strong. Among the roughly 400 genotyped donors, more than 70% belonged to the genetic ancestry cluster associated with self-reported Caucasian donors. The study used immunosequencing to profile the T cell repertoires of 666 subjects and linked those repertoires to cytomegalovirus serostatus. The number of typed donors differed by locus: roughly 620-630 for A, B, C, DRB1 and DQB1; some 500 for DQA1; 606 for DPA1; and 400 to 480 for DPB1. Among roughly 400 genotyped donors of the cohort, an average of approximately 230,000 unique TCR beta nucleotide sequences were sequenced per donor, about a sixth of them non-productive. Genome-wide SNP genotypes for about 55% of the 666 donors were used in a later genetic analysis, which treated that subset as a discovery cohort. An earlier analysis of approximately 640 of the donors applied high-throughput TCR beta sequencing to assess whether each TCR beta V gene segment acted as functional or pseudogenic. Along with the approximately 670-subject first cohort, a separate validation cohort of over a hundred different subjects was used. The study aimed to test whether cataloging public T cell receptors could reveal signatures of past pathogen exposure. Donor age, sex, ethnicity and CMV serostatus were compiled alongside the repertoire data. The study combined high-throughput TCR immunosequencing, statistical association of individual TCRs with disease status, and machine learning to predict cytomegalovirus infection status. HLA typing covered class I and class II loci at four-digit resolution. Beyond this particular receptor, the publication reports: At a false discovery rate of 0.05, a later analysis linked 15,000 to 20,000 TCR beta sequences to specific HLA alleles. The authors suggested that the approach could potentially be extended to other disease states and immunological phenotypes. Because HLA typing was unavailable for some donors at each locus, only the typed subset was used in association tests. Only TCR beta chains were sequenced in this cohort, and the absence of alpha or paired-chain data limited detectable features. In vitro tests confirmed that a few of the cytomegalovirus-associated TCR beta chains recognize cytomegalovirus antigens. The 87-base-pair reads could not distinguish some IMGT-functional V segments, including TRBV6-2 and TRBV6-3, so those segments were excluded. A later analysis found that TCR association rates varied across HLA loci, with DRB1 alleles showing the most associated TCRs and HLA-C alleles the fewest. The only immune exposure information available for the cohort was CMV serostatus. Several of the top co-occurrence clusters appeared to be linked to parvovirus B19, influenza, CMV and Epstein-Barr virus, according to a later analysis. The study listed approximately 150 TCR beta chains as associated with cytomegalovirus. V-gene and J-gene trimming of TCR beta chains was associated with a missense DCLRE1C variant in a later genetic analysis, and the association was replicated in an independent cohort. Correlated functional status among segregating V segments might reflect linkage disequilibrium, but an unknown experimental factor could not be ruled out. A further reported finding was that TCR beta sequences accurately predicted the HLA-A and HLA-B alleles for most subjects in the first cohort. Most TCR sequences were seen in very few donors, while some public TCRs were found in many individuals. Broadly in line with IMGT annotations, most TCR beta V segments showed up in productive rearrangements about 90% or about 30% of the time in an earlier analysis of 587 of the donors. In both the original and validation cohorts, the classifier was reported to diagnose cytomegalovirus status with high specificity and sensitivity. Because counts were too low, about 18 rarely observed V segments, including chromosome 9 orphons, were left out of the earlier analysis of a few hundred of the donors. A cluster of highly shared sequence variants was judged likely to represent a technical artifact of the sequencing pipeline. In a later analysis, most CMV-associated TCR beta chains were found to appear HLA-restricted, with HLA associations seemingly driven largely by CMV exposure. A later genetic analysis reported fewer N-insertions in productive TCRs among donors in an Asian-associated ancestry cluster than the roughly 720-donor mean. Strong co-occurrence of HLA alleles, especially DR and DQ, made assigning TCR associations to individual alleles difficult. Roughly uniform sequencing depth across donors was assumed in presence/absence analyses, although this assumption may not hold. Compared with equally common non-associated chains, HLA-associated TCR beta chains in a later analysis were more clonally expanded and had lower generation probabilities.

Concerning this clone: The specificity of this receptor is unknown. No much larger clone exists at a distance of one base, and base qualities are not known.

Cut back by 3 bases and 10 bases, the V and J ends lie 17 bases apart. From the cysteine up to the phenylalanine, the CDR3 has a length of 13 residues. The CDR3 DNA has 39 bases and is translated from base 1. CDR1 SGDLS and CDR2 YYNGEE were looked up in the germline V gene. The cohort comprised some 680 healthy bone marrow donors. At the time of sampling, every cohort member was nominally healthy, though immune exposures that went unrecorded were likely present. The donor was CMV seropositive and was included in the group of some 290 seropositive cohort members. Each donor provided a peripheral blood sample, and peripheral blood mononuclear cells were used for TCR beta sequencing. The Qiagen DNeasy Blood Extraction Kit was used to extract genomic DNA from the blood cell samples. Library preparation was by the immunoSEQ multiplex PCR assay. For the multiplex PCR, a mixture combining 60 forward primers for TCR Vbeta segments and 13 reverse primers for TCR Jbeta segments was used. A multiplex PCR assay on genomic DNA amplified the CDR3 region of rearranged TCR beta genes. The amplified TCR beta libraries were sequenced on the Illumina HiSeq System as 87-base-pair reads. The paper's data handling went like this. In a later analysis, approximately 74 million unique TCR beta chains were counted across the roughly 670 repertoires, and roughly 10 million of these chains were shared by at least two donors. Raw reads were error-corrected and collapsed into unique sequences with a nearest-neighbor algorithm that merged closely related sequences to remove PCR and sequencing errors. V, D and J gene segments were assigned by aligning CDR3 sequences to IMGT reference sequences. For a sequence to be retained, at least a six-nucleotide match to both a V gene segment and a J gene segment was required. A rearrangement was called productive if the CDR3 had no stop codons and remained in frame with V and J, and every other rearrangement was called non-productive. Following IMGT convention, CDR3 was defined as the stretch from the second conserved V-encoded cysteine up to the conserved J-encoded phenylalanine. Sequences without an unambiguous match to a single V gene segment were excluded from the earlier analysis of about 600 of the donors. An earlier analysis of 587 of the donors classified V segments as functional when productive rearrangements were above 56.7% and as segregating when the standard deviation between donors was above 5%. A statistical classification framework was developed to diagnose cytomegalovirus status using the catalog of TCR beta chain sequences. V and J gene assignment, in a later analysis, came from comparing TCR nucleotide sequences with IMGT/GENE-DB human TR gene sequences. Using the TCRdist pipeline, a later analysis assigned CDR3 sequences along with most-parsimonious VDJ recombination scenarios. In a later analysis, each TCR beta chain was defined by its CDR3 amino acid sequence together with its V-gene family, and reads lacking a unique V-gene family were excluded. As a way to deal with suspected cross-contamination and a sequencing artifact, a later analysis dropped more than 500 nucleotide sequences that were highly shared and had low generation probability. For each public chain, a later analysis derived a clonal expansion index from normalized ranks of inferred template counts within each repertoire. In a later analysis, generation probabilities were computed with a VDJ recombination model fitted to out-of-frame rearrangements, and the resulting probabilities were checked against IGoR. In a later analysis, hypergeometric tests were used to score TCR-TCR, TCR-HLA and TCR-CMV co-occurrence, with a repertoire-size bias correction applied to TCR pairs. In a later analysis, false discovery rates were estimated by permuting HLA or CMV assignments 20 times. A later analysis grouped co-occurring TCRs with DBSCAN, adding TCRdist sequence similarity when clustering within HLA-allele-positive subsets. Co-occurrence clustering excluded repertoires with fewer than 30,000 or more than 120,000 public chains, plus five with anomalous nucleotide sharing. TCRdb re-hosts the immuneACCESS table, in-frame sequences only. Its copies lack some clones; in the studies checked, an unresolved V gene accounts for under half of them, and the cause for the rest is not known. V, J and clone size were drawn from that table, and D and trimming were deduced from the DNA. In this sample the table shows about 100,000 clones, roughly four fifths of which occur a single time. Together, the top ten hold 15% to 20% of the sample.

The rearranged segments are TRBV9 and TRBJ2-7; a tentative D match to TRBD2 spans 6 bases. The receptor comes from a woman aged 55-69 years in good health and CMV-seropositive. The sequenced sample was PBMCs. The CDR3 is CASSATQTGTQYF. The nucleotide sequence is given as TGTGCCAGCAGCGCCACTCAAACCGGGACTCAGTACTTC. Reference TRBV9 and TRBJ2-7 proteins supply the regions before and after the CDR3; the full variable domain is: DSGVTQTPKHLITATGQRVTLRCSPRSGDLSVYWYQQSLDQGLQFLIQYYNGEERAKGNILERFSAQQFPDLHSELNLSSLELGDSALYFCASSATQTGTQYFGPGTRLTVT.